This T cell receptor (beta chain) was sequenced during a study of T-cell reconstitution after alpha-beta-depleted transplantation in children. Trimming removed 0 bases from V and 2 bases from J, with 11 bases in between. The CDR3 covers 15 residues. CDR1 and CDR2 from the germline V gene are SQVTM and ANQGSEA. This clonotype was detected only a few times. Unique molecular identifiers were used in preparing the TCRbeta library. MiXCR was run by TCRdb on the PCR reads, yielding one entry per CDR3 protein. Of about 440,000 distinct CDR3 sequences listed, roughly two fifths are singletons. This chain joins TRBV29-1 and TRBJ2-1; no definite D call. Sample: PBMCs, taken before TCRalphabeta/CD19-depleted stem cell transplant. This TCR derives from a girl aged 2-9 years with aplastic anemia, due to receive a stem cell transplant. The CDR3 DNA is TGCAGCGTTGAAGAGGGTCGCAAACCCTACAATGAGCAGTTCTTC. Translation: CSVEEGRKPYNEQFF.